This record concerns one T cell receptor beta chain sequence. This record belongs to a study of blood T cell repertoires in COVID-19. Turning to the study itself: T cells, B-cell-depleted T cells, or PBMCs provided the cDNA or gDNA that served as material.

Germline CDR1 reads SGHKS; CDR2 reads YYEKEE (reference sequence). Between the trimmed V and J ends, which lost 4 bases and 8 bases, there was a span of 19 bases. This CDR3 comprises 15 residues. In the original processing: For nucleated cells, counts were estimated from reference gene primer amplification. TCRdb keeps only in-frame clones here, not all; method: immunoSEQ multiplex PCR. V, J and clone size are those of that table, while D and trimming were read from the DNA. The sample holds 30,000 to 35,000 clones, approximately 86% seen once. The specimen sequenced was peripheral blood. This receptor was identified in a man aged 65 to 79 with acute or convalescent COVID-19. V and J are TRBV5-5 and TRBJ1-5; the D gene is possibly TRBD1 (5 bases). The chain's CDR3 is CASSPSGGGAKPQHF. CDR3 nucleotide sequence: TGTGCCAGCAGCCCTAGCGGGGGGGGAGCGAAGCCCCAGCATTTT.